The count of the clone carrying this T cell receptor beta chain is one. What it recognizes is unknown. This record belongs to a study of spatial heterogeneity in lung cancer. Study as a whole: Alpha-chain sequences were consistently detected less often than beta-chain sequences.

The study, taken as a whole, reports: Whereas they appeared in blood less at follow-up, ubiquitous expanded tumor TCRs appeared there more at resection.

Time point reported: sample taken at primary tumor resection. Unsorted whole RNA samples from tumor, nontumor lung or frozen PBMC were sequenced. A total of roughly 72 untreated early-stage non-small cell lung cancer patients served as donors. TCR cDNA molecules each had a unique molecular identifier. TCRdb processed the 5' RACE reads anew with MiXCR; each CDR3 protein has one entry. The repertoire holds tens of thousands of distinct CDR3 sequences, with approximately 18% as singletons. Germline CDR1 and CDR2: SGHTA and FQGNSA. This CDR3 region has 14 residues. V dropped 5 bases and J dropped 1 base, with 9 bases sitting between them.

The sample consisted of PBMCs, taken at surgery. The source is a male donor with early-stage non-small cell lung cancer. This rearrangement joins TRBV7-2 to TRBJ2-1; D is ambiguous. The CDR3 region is CASSPSISYNEQFF. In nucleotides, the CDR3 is TGTGCCAGCAGCCCCTCGATTTCCTACAATGAGCAGTTCTTC.